A selection of T cell receptor beta chains follows, all from one sample in a study of cytomegalovirus exposure and HLA in healthy donors. Profiled with immunoSEQ multiplex PCR; TCRdb holds only in-frame clones, not every one. Found here are some 140,000 clones, roughly three quarters of them singletons; the top ten hold 2% to 2.5%. Sequencing was carried out using PBMCs. These receptors originate from a man aged 30 to 45 in good health and CMV-seronegative. CDR3s include the opening cysteine and the closing phenylalanine or tryptophan. The order of the fields is J gene, clone size, D gene, V gene, CDR3 DNA, CDR3 protein. A D gene is named only where the DNA matches it firmly. Some rows mark clone size as missing; the rest say once, few, many or name a class of expanded clone.

>TRBJ2-7|-|TRBD2|TRBV27
TGTGCCAGCAGTTTAGGCGGGAGTCTCAACGAGCAGTACTTC
CASSLGGSLNEQYF
>TRBJ2-7|few|-|TRBV6-1
TGTGCCAGCAGTGGGGCGGGGATCTCCTACGAGCAGTACTTC
CASSGAGISYEQYF
>TRBJ2-6|few|TRBD2|TRBV5-4
TGTGCCAGCAGCAACGGACTAGCCGGCTCTGGGGCCAACGTCCTGACTTTC
CASSNGLAGSGANVLTF
>TRBJ2-2|-|-|TRBV5-1
TGCGCCAGCAGCCTGGCGGTTCAGAACACCGGGGAGCTGTTTTTT
CASSLAVQNTGELFF
>TRBJ2-3|-|TRBD2|TRBV9
TGTGCCAGCCCCGAGCGGGAGGTGGGCACAGATACGCAGTATTTT
CASPEREVGTDTQYF
>TRBJ2-1|-|-|TRBV11-2
TGTGCCAGCAGCCAGGACACCTCCAATGAGCAGTTCTTC
CASSQDTSNEQFF
>TRBJ2-7|-|TRBD2|TRBV9
TGTGCCAGCAGCGTAGGCGGAACTAGCGGGACGTACGAGCAGTACTTC
CASSVGGTSGTYEQYF
>TRBJ2-7|-|-|TRBV19
TGTGCCAGTAGTATAGCTGGGAGCCTCTACGAGCAGTACTTC
CASSIAGSLYEQYF
>TRBJ2-7|-|-|TRBV6-4
TGTGCCAGCAGTGACTCGGAGGGGGGAGGGTCGGGCTACGAGCAGTACTTC
CASSDSEGGGSGYEQYF
>TRBJ2-5|-|-|TRBV7-9
TGTGCCAGCAGCTTAACGCTCGGTGAGACCCAGTACTTC
CASSLTLGETQYF
>TRBJ1-2|-|-|TRBV6-1
TGTGCCAGCAGTGAACTCGATGTTGGGGAGGAGGGGAGCTACACCTTC
CASSELDVGEEGSYTF
>TRBJ2-3|few|-|TRBV29-1
TGCAGCGTTGCTATCCGCACAGATACGCAGTATTTT
CSVAIRTDTQYF
>TRBJ1-2|once|-|TRBV4-1
TGCGCCAGCAGCCAAGACCTCTATGGCTACACCTTC
CASSQDLYGYTF
>TRBJ2-3|-|TRBD1|TRBV7-8
TGTGCCAGCAGCGGACAGGGTGCTGATACGCAGTATTTT
CASSGQGADTQYF
>TRBJ1-3|-|-|TRBV6-1
TGTGCCAGCAGCCCCTCCGGTCGGGTGTACACCATATATTTT
CASSPSGRVYTIYF
>TRBJ2-5|-|TRBD2|TRBV29-1
TGCAGCGTGCGAGCGGGAGGGCCCTCAACCCAGTACTTC
CSVRAGGPSTQYF
>TRBJ2-1|-|-|TRBV10-1
TGCGCCAGCAGTGACAGGGAAACTGAGCAGTTCTTC
CASSDRETEQFF
>TRBJ2-5|few|-|TRBV5-1
TGCGCCAGCAGCTTAACCGACAGAGCGGAGACCCAGTACTTC
CASSLTDRAETQYF
>TRBJ2-7|-|TRBD1|TRBV28
TGTGCCAGCAGTAGATCCGGGACAGCCTACGAGCAGTACTTC
CASSRSGTAYEQYF
>TRBJ2-1|-|TRBD2|TRBV19
TGTGCCAGTGGACCGGGACTAGCGACCTACAATGAGCAGTTCTTC
CASGPGLATYNEQFF
>TRBJ2-4|-|-|TRBV7-9
TGTGCCAGCAGCTTAGAACAGGGGGGGCCCAAAAACATTCAGTACTTC
CASSLEQGGPKNIQYF
>TRBJ2-7|-|-|TRBV5-1
TGCGCCAGTGTTCGAGAGCCTGTGGCAGGGAACGAGCAGTACTTC
CASVREPVAGNEQYF
>TRBJ2-1|-|TRBD2|TRBV4-2
TGTGCCAGCAGCCAAGAGGGTAGCGGGCCCAACAATGAGCAGTTCTTC
CASSQEGSGPNNEQFF
>TRBJ2-1|-|TRBD2|TRBV28
TGTGCCAGCAGTTCGGGGACTAGCGGGACCGACAATGAGCAGTTCTTC
CASSSGTSGTDNEQFF
>TRBJ2-1|-|TRBD1|TRBV5-6
TGTGCCAGCAGCTCCACAGGGGATGAGCAGTTCTTC
CASSSTGDEQFF
>TRBJ1-2|-|TRBD1|TRBV27
TGTGCCAGCAGTTCCCCGGGACAGGTCTATGGCTACACCTTC
CASSSPGQVYGYTF
>TRBJ1-4|-|TRBD1|TRBV6-1
TGTGCCAGTCTACAGGGGTCTACAACTAATGAAAAACTGTTTTTT
CASLQGSTTNEKLFF
>TRBJ1-3|-|TRBD1|TRBV7-9
TGTGCCAGCAGCAGGGGGCCGGCAGCCTCTGGAAACACCATATATTTT
CASSRGPAASGNTIYF
>TRBJ2-7|-|-|TRBV2
TGTGCCAGCACGACAGAAGCATTGGTCGAGCAGTACTTC
CASTTEALVEQYF
>TRBJ2-1|-|-|TRBV21-1
TGTGCCAGCAGCAAAGCGACGGGAGGGCCGAAAAATGAGCAGTTCTTC
CASSKATGGPKNEQFF
>TRBJ1-2|once|-|TRBV2
TGTGCCAGCAGCCAGGAAGGAAACAGGGAATACTATGGCTACACCTTC
CASSQEGNREYYGYTF
>TRBJ2-3|-|TRBD2|TRBV10-3
TGTGCCATCAGTGGGCAGGCTAGCGGGAGTACAGATACGCAGTATTTT
CAISGQASGSTDTQYF
>TRBJ2-1|-|-|TRBV6-1
TGTGCCAGCAGTGAACAGTACAATGAGCAGTTCTTC
CASSEQYNEQFF
>TRBJ2-3|-|TRBD2|TRBV6-5
TGTGCCAGCGCCCGGGGGGAGGGCGGTACAGATACGCAGTATTTT
CASARGEGGTDTQYF
>TRBJ2-7|few|-|TRBV27
TGTGCCAGCAGTCCCTGGCCTTACTCCTACGAGCAGTACTTC
CASSPWPYSYEQYF
>TRBJ2-1|-|-|TRBV5-1
TGCGCCAGCAGCTTGGAAGGGGCCCCCGGCAATGAGCAGTTCTTC
CASSLEGAPGNEQFF
>TRBJ1-5|-|TRBD1|TRBV27
TGTGCCACCCGGGAGGGGGCCGGGCCCCAGCATTTT
CATREGAGPQHF
>TRBJ2-7|-|TRBD1|TRBV11-2
TGTGCCAGCAGCTTAGGGACAGGGAGGTACGAGCAGTACTTC
CASSLGTGRYEQYF
>TRBJ2-3|-|-|TRBV2
TGTGCCAGCAGTGGGCAGGGGTCATACACAGATACGCAGTATTTT
CASSGQGSYTDTQYF
>TRBJ2-6|-|-|TRBV2
TGTGCCAGCACCCCTCGACTAGTTTCTGGGGCCAACGTCCTGACTTTC
CASTPRLVSGANVLTF
>TRBJ2-3|-|TRBD2|TRBV5-1
TGCGCCAGCAGCCCTGCTAGCGGGGCAGATACGCAGTATTTT
CASSPASGADTQYF
>TRBJ2-1|-|TRBD2|TRBV10-3
TGTGCCATCAGTGAGTCCACTAGCGGGGGGCGGAATGAGCAGTTCTTC
CAISESTSGGRNEQFF
>TRBJ2-5|-|TRBD1|TRBV6-5
TGTGCCAGCAGTTACCGTCCGACAGGGAAAGAGACCCAGTACTTC
CASSYRPTGKETQYF
>TRBJ2-2|few|-|TRBV10-3
TGTGCCATCAGTGAGGAGAGGCGAGGGACCGGGGAGCTGTTTTTT
CAISEERRGTGELFF
>TRBJ2-7|few|-|TRBV9
TGTGCCAGCAGCGTAGGGACTGGAAACTACGAGCAGTACTTC
CASSVGTGNYEQYF
>TRBJ2-7|-|TRBD1|TRBV5-6
TGTGCCAGCAGCTTGGTCGGGACAGGCCCCCCAGGGGGCTACGAGCAGTACTTC
CASSLVGTGPPGGYEQYF
>TRBJ1-5|few|TRBD1|TRBV6-6
TGTGCCAGCAGCCAACAGGGGGCGGATAACAATCAGCCCCAGCATTTT
CASSQQGADNNQPQHF
>TRBJ2-3|once|TRBD1|TRBV9
TGTGCCAGCAGCGACCGCTTCGGGACAGGGGCAGATACGCAGTATTTT
CASSDRFGTGADTQYF
>TRBJ1-5|-|-|TRBV4-1
TGCGCCAGCAGCCAAGAGGGCCGCCCGGGGAATCAGCCCCAGCATTTT
CASSQEGRPGNQPQHF
>TRBJ2-6|-|-|TRBV2
TGTGCCAGCAGCTCTCAGGGGCCTGGGGCCAACGTCCTGACTTTC
CASSSQGPGANVLTF
>TRBJ1-4|-|-|TRBV18
TGTGCCAGCTCGGGGGGGCCAACTAATGAAAAACTGTTTTTT
CASSGGPTNEKLFF